The entry that follows covers one T cell receptor beta chain sequence. No cognate antigen has been identified for it. It has no much larger one-base neighbor in the sample; base qualities were not kept. The V end loses 4 bases and the J end loses 3 bases, and a stretch of 13 bases separates them. Including cysteine and phenylalanine, the CDR3 has 14 amino acids. Just the 42-base CDR3 DNA is kept, in frame starting at base 1. From a lookup of the germline V gene, CDR1 and CDR2 are MGHRA and YSYEKL. TCR beta libraries were generated from genomic DNA with the immunoSEQ kit, following the manufacturer's recommendations. For library preparation, a first multiplex PCR was performed with proprietary primers, followed by a second PCR in which unique barcodes were added, and bead cleanups were performed after each round. Each sample batch included a kit-provided positive control reaction and a negative control reaction. The final libraries underwent checking on an Agilent 4200 TapeStation D1000 ScreenTape, volumetric pooling, and quantification by qPCR. Sequencing was performed on an Illumina NextSeq500 using a MidOutput 150-cycle cartridge, with 156 Read1 cycles, 15 Index1 cycles, and the kit custom primers. The pooled library was loaded at approximately 0.95 pM with roughly 19% PhiX control spiked in. The authors' analysis ran thus. The vendor-processed data were analyzed in R, and a clonotype was defined as all T cells that share the same CDR3 nucleotide sequence. In the clone abundance analyses, frequencies in each sample were normalized to that sample's 10,000 most abundant clones. Public T cell clones, which averaged fewer than five per sample, were excluded before analysis. An abundance difference of at least 32-fold between compartments was the criterion for calling clonotypes tumor-enriched or baseline blood-enriched. Clonotypes expanded or contracted between blood time points were identified with a beta-binomial differential abundance model. The Baroni-Urbani and Buser coefficient was used to measure tumor-blood repertoire similarity, and groups were compared with two-tailed Wilcoxon tests in R. The table was pulled from immuneACCESS by TCRdb, which kept in-frame rearrangements only. Such tables lose some clones; where checked, under half of the loss comes from unresolved V genes, and the rest has no known cause. The DNA gave D and trimming, while V, J and clone size come from that table. The sample includes about 100,000 clones, with roughly 88% observed a single time. Approximately 6.9% of the sample is taken by the ten largest.

This record comes from a study of radiation and T cells in renal cell carcinoma (dated by TCRdb to between 2020 and 2021). Regarding the complete study: In total, 50 to 60 samples underwent TCR beta sequencing: approximately 26 tumors plus 27 peripheral blood samples. The last blood draw occurred 4 weeks after radiation, at the same time as nephrectomy. A total of 3.5 million to 4.5 million unique CDR3 nucleotide sequences, encoding roughly 2.7 million unique CDR3 amino acid sequences, were found across all 53 samples.

The sample's time point label, decoded: blood 4 weeks post-SBRT, at nephrectomy. Explained via the paper, the treatment or condition label denotes: 15 Gy SBRT to primary tumor, nephrectomy 4 weeks later. Samples were obtained from a clinical trial, in which 15 Gy stereotactic body radiation therapy was delivered to primary renal cell carcinomas and nephrectomy was performed 4 weeks later. Serial peripheral blood from radiation-treated patients was sampled at baseline, 2 weeks and 4 weeks after SBRT to track tumor-enriched clonotypes. Every patient had renal cell carcinoma of clear cell pathology. Genomic DNA for TCR sequencing was prepared using the QIAamp DNA Blood Mini Kit (Qiagen). Only samples passing all quality control checks were included in the analyses. Beyond this particular receptor, the publication reports: Because the trial had a single-armed design, the trial could not examine how radiation dose or scheduling affected the TCR repertoire. An increase in top tumor clonotypes in blood was observed from baseline to 2 weeks post-radiation, followed by contraction by 4 weeks, which was taken to suggest transient expansion of tumor-resident clones. Because no pretreatment tumor biopsies were available, whether clonotypes were present in the tumor at baseline could not be determined. Blood repertoire dynamics were not followed beyond 4 weeks after treatment.

The source material was blood, sampled from a patient whose treatment included radiotherapy and nephrectomy. The receptor was derived from a man in his sixties with renal cell carcinoma. This chain joins TRBV4-1 to TRBJ2-7; tentative D gene TRBD1, with 5 bases matching. The bases read TGCGCCAGCAGCCTCCTCGACAGCCGCTACGAGCAGTACTTC. The translation is CASSLLDSRYEQYF.